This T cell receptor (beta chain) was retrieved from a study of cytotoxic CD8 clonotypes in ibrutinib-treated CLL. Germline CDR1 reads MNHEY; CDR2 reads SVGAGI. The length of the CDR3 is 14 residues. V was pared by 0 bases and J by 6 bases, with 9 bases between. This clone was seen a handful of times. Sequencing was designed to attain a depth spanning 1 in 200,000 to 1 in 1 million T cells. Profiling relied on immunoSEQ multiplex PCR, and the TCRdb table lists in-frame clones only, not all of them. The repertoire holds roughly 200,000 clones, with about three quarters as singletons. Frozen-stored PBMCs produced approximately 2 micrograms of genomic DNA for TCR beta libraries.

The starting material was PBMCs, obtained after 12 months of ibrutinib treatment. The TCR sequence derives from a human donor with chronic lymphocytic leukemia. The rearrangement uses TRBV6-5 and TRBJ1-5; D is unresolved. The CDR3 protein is CASSYSGGVQPQHF. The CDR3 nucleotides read TGTGCCAGCAGTTACTCAGGCGGGGTTCAGCCCCAGCATTTT.